The 17 T cell receptor beta chains given below trace back to one sample, sequenced in a study of T cells in localized non-small cell lung cancer. Profiled with immunoSEQ multiplex PCR; TCRdb holds only in-frame clones, not every one. Among 65,000 to 95,000 clones listed, around 81% were seen once. Sequences were derived from PBMCs, sampled before any cancer treatment. The receptors shown here come from a man aged 40 to 70 with stage II squamous cell lung carcinoma.

V usage is TRBV2 and J usage is TRBJ2-3, with 8 bases fitting TRBD2. The CDR3 loop spans 13 amino acids. Germline lookup yields CDR1 SNHLY and CDR2 FYNNEI. J lost 2 bases, V lost 8 bases, and 3 bases had no gene match. CDR3 bases: TGTGCCAGCGGGGGACTAGTCACAGATACGCAGTATTTT. Amino acids: CASGGLVTDTQYF.

The chain has TRBV27 and TRBJ1-2, with 8 nucleotides matching TRBD1. Trimming at V came to 0 bases and at J to 3 bases, leaving 6 bases not matched to a gene. Germline V gene data show CDR1 as MNHEY and CDR2 as SMNVEV (reference sequence). The CDR3 runs 16 residues. The CDR3: CASSLSTSGGYYGYTF. Written as DNA, the CDR3 is TGTGCCAGCAGTTTATCGACCTCAGGGGGCTACTATGGCTACACCTTC.

The gene calls are TRBV6-5 and TRBJ2-3; D is perhaps TRBD2 (7 bases). Germline lookup yields CDR1 MNHEY and CDR2 SVGAGI. The germline V and J ends were trimmed by 8 bases and 8 bases, with 23 bases remaining between them. CDR3 length: 15 amino acids. The CDR3 DNA reads TGTGCCAGCGCCAAGGGGGGGGCAAACCCCGGTACGCAGTATTTT. Translating it yields CASAKGGANPGTQYF.

The rearrangement uses TRBV7-2 and TRBJ2-5, with no clear D. CDR3 length equals 13 residues. Germline CDR1 SGHTA, CDR2 FQGNSA. Trimming shortened V by 3 bases and J by 3 bases, and 8 bases separated the two germline ends. CDR3 in DNA: TGTGCCAGCAGCTTTGGTAGGGAAGAGACCCAGTACTTC. It is translated as CASSFGREETQYF.

The gene calls are TRBV29-1 and TRBJ2-5; 10 positions match TRBD2. Germline-derived CDR1 and CDR2 are SQVTM and ANQGSEA. This CDR3 region has 18 residues. With 4 bases clipped from V and 5 bases from J, the junction kept 19 bases outside the gene matches. The CDR3 coding sequence is TGCAGCGTTGGTCGGCTAGCGGGGGTATTAGGAGAGAGGGAGACCCAGTACTTC. Translating it yields CSVGRLAGVLGERETQYF.

The V gene is TRBV7-2, the J gene TRBJ1-3, with D tentatively TRBD1 (5 bases). This CDR3 is built from 15 residues. V lost 5 bases and J lost 4, with 15 bases in between. The germline V gene has CDR1 SGHTA and CDR2 FQGNSA. In DNA, the CDR3 is TGTGCCAGCAGCCGACTTCAGGGCGGCGGAAACACCATATATTTT. It translates to CASSRLQGGGNTIYF.

The V call is TRBV7-9, the J call TRBJ2-5; D not resolved. V lost 3 bases and J 5 bases, leaving 7 bases between the germline ends. The CDR3 consists of 12 residues. Germline V gene sequence: CDR1 SEHNR, CDR2 FQNEAQ (reference sequence). CDR3: CASSLGVETQYF. In nucleotides, the CDR3 is TGTGCCAGCAGCTTGGGCGTGGAGACCCAGTACTTC.

This chain joins TRBV5-6 and TRBJ1-5; D remains ambiguous. The V and J ends lost 3 bases and 9 bases respectively, with 19 bases between them. Germline CDR1 SGHDT, CDR2 YYEEEE. CDR3 size: 15 residues. The CDR3 loop reads CASSSFKDGVRPQHF. CDR3 nucleotides: TGTGCCAGCAGCTCTTTTAAGGACGGGGTGAGGCCCCAGCATTTT. The whole variable domain, remainder taken from reference TRBV5-6 and TRBJ1-5, is DAGVTQSPTHLIKTRGQQVTLRCSPKSGHDTVSWYQQALGQGPQFIFQYYEEEERQRGNFPDRFSGHQFPNYSSELNVNALLLGDSALYLCASSSFKDGVRPQHFGDGTRLSIL.

The gene calls are TRBV7-9 and TRBJ2-5, with TRBD2 matching 10 bases. V lost 1 base to trimming and J lost 5 bases; unmatched junction nucleotides: 7. CDR1 and CDR2 from the germline V gene are SEHNR and FQNEAQ (reference sequence). There are 16 residues in the CDR3. DNA of the CDR3: TGTGCCAGCAGCTTAGAGCCCAGCGGGAGGGCGGAGACCCAGTACTTC. It yields the protein CASSLEPSGRAETQYF.

This chain links TRBV23-1 with TRBJ2-7; tentatively, D is TRBD1 or TRBD2 (5 bases each). TRBV23-1 qualifies as an ORF whose function is uncertain. CDR3 size: 13 residues. The germline V and J ends were trimmed by 6 bases and 7 bases, with 16 bases remaining between them. CDR3 in DNA: TGCGCCAGCAGCCGAGGGACCGGCGGGGAGCAGTACTTC. Protein sequence: CASSRGTGGEQYF.

The J gene is TRBJ1-4, the V gene TRBV4-1; no reliable D call. V lost 3 bases, J lost 0 bases, and 8 bases lay in between. Germline values: CDR1 MGHRA, CDR2 YSYEKL. The CDR3 length is 15 residues. CDR3 bases: TGCGCCAGCAGCCAGAGAGTTACAACTAATGAAAAACTGTTTTTT. This gives the protein CASSQRVTTNEKLFF.

The J gene is TRBJ1-4, the V gene TRBV7-9; D call uncertain. From germline, CDR1 is SEHNR and CDR2 FQNEAQ (reference sequence). The V end lost 3 bases, the J end lost 6 bases, and 5 bases lay between the germline ends. The CDR3 covers 12 residues. CDR3: CASSFGDEKLFF. The CDR3 DNA reads as TGTGCCAGCAGCTTTGGGGATGAAAAACTGTTTTTT.

The V gene is TRBV10-3, the J gene TRBJ1-2, with 12 bases lining up with TRBD1. Per the germline V gene, CDR1 is ENHRY and CDR2 is SYGVKD. CDR3 length: 17 amino acids. V was clipped by 0 bases and J by 6 bases; unmatched bases: 8. The CDR3 coding sequence is TGTGCCATCAGTGAGTCGAGTCCCGGGACAGGGGGCCATGGCTACACCTTC. It specifies CAISESSPGTGGHGYTF.

V gene TRBV2 combines with J gene TRBJ2-1; 8 nucleotides align to TRBD2. Germline V gene lookup returns CDR1 SNHLY and CDR2 FYNNEI. The CDR3 consists of 13 residues. The V gene end was trimmed by 8 bases and the J gene end by 5 bases; junction bases not matched to a gene: 5. This CDR3 reads CASGLAFHNEQFF. CDR3 sequence (DNA): TGTGCCAGCGGACTAGCTTTCCACAATGAGCAGTTCTTC.

The rearrangement joins TRBV5-4 to TRBJ1-1; D not certain. Germline lookup yields CDR1 SGHNT and CDR2 YYREEE (reference sequence). The V and J ends lost 4 bases and 8 bases respectively, with 9 bases between them. This CDR3 is built from 11 residues. DNA of the CDR3: TGTGCCAGCAGCAAAGGGCCCGAAGCTTTCTTT. As protein: CASSKGPEAFF. Full variable domain (rest looked up from reference TRBV5-4 and TRBJ1-1): ETGVTQSPTHLIKTRGQQVTLRCSSQSGHNTVSWYQQALGQGPQFIFQYYREEENGRGNFPPRFSGLQFPNYSSELNVNALELDDSALYLCASSKGPEAFFGQGTRLTVV.

This clone was detected only once. The chain has TRBV5-6 and TRBJ1-1; D unclear. CDR1 is SGHDT, CDR2 YYEEEE, per germline. The CDR3 has 14 amino acids. V was pared by 1 base and J by 5 bases, with 12 bases between. The CDR3 nucleotides are TGTGCCAGCAGCTTGCGGGAAGGGCGGACTGAAGCTTTCTTT. This codes for CASSLREGRTEAFF. Full variable domain (rest looked up from reference TRBV5-6 and TRBJ1-1): DAGVTQSPTHLIKTRGQQVTLRCSPKSGHDTVSWYQQALGQGPQFIFQYYEEEERQRGNFPDRFSGHQFPNYSSELNVNALLLGDSALYLCASSLREGRTEAFFGQGTRLTVV.

V usage is TRBV5-8 and J usage is TRBJ2-4, with 9 positions matching TRBD1. J lost 8 bases, V lost 5 bases, and 8 bases had no gene match. The CDR3 is 14 residues long. Germline CDR1 SGHTS, CDR2 YDEGEE. CDR3 DNA sequence: TGTGCCAGCAGTCGGACAGGGGTTGTAGACATTCAGTACTTC. Encoded protein: CASSRTGVVDIQYF.